These T cell receptor beta chains were read from a single sample in a study of cytomegalovirus exposure and HLA in healthy donors. Clones were read by immunoSEQ multiplex PCR, and TCRdb kept only the in-frame ones, dropping some. The sample records about 130,000 clones, approximately 71% being singletons. Sequences were obtained from PBMCs. The receptors come from a young man in good health and CMV-seronegative. CDR3s include the opening cysteine and the closing phenylalanine or tryptophan. D genes are given only for firm matches. The size entry is marked missing in some rows and otherwise reads once, few, many or a size class.

V gene,D gene,clone size,J gene,CDR3 DNA,CDR3 protein
TRBV19,-,-,TRBJ1-2,TGTGCCAGCAATAGACAGTCGGATAACTATGGCTACACCTTC,CASNRQSDNYGYTF
TRBV7-6,-,once,TRBJ2-3,TGTGCCAGCAGCCTCGGAGGGACAGTCGGCACAGATACGCAGTATTTT,CASSLGGTVGTDTQYF
TRBV11-2,TRBD2,-,TRBJ2-7,TGTGCCAGCAGCTTAGGAGGGACTAGCTATGGCTACGAGCAGTACTTC,CASSLGGTSYGYEQYF
TRBV7-9,TRBD1,-,TRBJ1-3,TGTGCCAGCAGCGGTGACAGGGCGAACTCTGGAAACACCATATATTTT,CASSGDRANSGNTIYF
TRBV6-5,-,-,TRBJ2-3,TGTGCCAGCAGTTACTCGGAACAGATCACAGATACGCAGTATTTT,CASSYSEQITDTQYF
TRBV5-1,TRBD2,-,TRBJ2-7,TGCGCCAGCAGCCCTCCTACTAGCGGGGGGGTAACCTACGAGCAGTACTTC,CASSPPTSGGVTYEQYF
TRBV19,TRBD1,-,TRBJ1-1,TGTGCCAGTAGTCCCCGAGGACAGGGGACGGTGAACACTGAAGCTTTCTTT,CASSPRGQGTVNTEAFF
TRBV6-5,-,-,TRBJ2-1,TGTGCCAGCAGTTACTCGGGTCAAGAGGTTTTCTTC,CASSYSGQEVFF
TRBV4-1,TRBD2,-,TRBJ2-1,TGCGCCAGCAGCCAAACTAGCGGGACCTACAATGAGCAGTTCTTC,CASSQTSGTYNEQFF
TRBV2,-,-,TRBJ1-1,TGTGCCAGCAGTGAGGGGGGTTGGATCACTGAAGCTTTCTTT,CASSEGGWITEAFF
TRBV29-1,-,-,TRBJ1-2,TGCAGCGTTGATGGCAGGTTTGGGTATGGCTACACCTTC,CSVDGRFGYGYTF
TRBV11-2,TRBD2,-,TRBJ2-1,TGTGCCAGCAGCCTCGCTAGCGGGAGGGCTGGCAATGAGCAGTTCTTC,CASSLASGRAGNEQFF
TRBV2,-,-,TRBJ2-2,TGTGCCGGCGGTACGAGGGCGGCGGGGGAGCTGTTTTTT,CAGGTRAAGELFF
TRBV5-1,TRBD1,-,TRBJ1-2,TGCGCCAGCAGCTTCACAGGGGGGAATGGCTACACCTTC,CASSFTGGNGYTF
TRBV10-2,-,-,TRBJ1-4,TGCGCCAGCAGCGCCTCCGGGGGTGGCGAAAAACTGTTTTTT,CASSASGGGEKLFF
TRBV7-6,TRBD2,-,TRBJ2-3,TGTGCCAGCAGCTTAGGTCCGCGGGAGGCGAGCACAGATACGCAGTATTTT,CASSLGPREASTDTQYF
TRBV27,TRBD1,-,TRBJ2-7,TGTGCCAGCAGTCCCCGTGACAGGGGATACTACGAGCAGTACTTC,CASSPRDRGYYEQYF
TRBV5-5,TRBD1,few,TRBJ2-7,TGTGCCAGCAGCTTCACTCCGGGACAGGGCTACGAGCAGTACTTC,CASSFTPGQGYEQYF
TRBV10-2,-,-,TRBJ2-2,TGCGCCAGCAGTGAGACTAGCTACAGCGGGGAGCTGTTTTTT,CASSETSYSGELFF
TRBV5-1,-,-,TRBJ1-1,TGCGCCAGCAGCCCGGGAGGAACGGGGAACACTGAAGCTTTCTTT,CASSPGGTGNTEAFF
TRBV19,-,-,TRBJ2-3,TGTGCCAGTGCCGGGAGAGGCGGTGGGGAAGATACGCAGTATTTT,CASAGRGGGEDTQYF
TRBV28,-,-,TRBJ2-1,TGTGCCAGCAGTTTATTCCAGCGGGTACACAATGAGCAGTTCTTC,CASSLFQRVHNEQFF
TRBV9,TRBD2,-,TRBJ2-2,TGTGCCAGCAGCGTAGCGGGAGCGGGAGGAGGCACCGGGGAGCTGTTTTTT,CASSVAGAGGGTGELFF
TRBV5-1,-,once,TRBJ1-1,TGCGCCAGCAGCTTGGTACGGGGAATGAACACTGAAGCTTTCTTT,CASSLVRGMNTEAFF
TRBV4-1,-,-,TRBJ2-7,TGCGCCAGCAGCCCTCTGGGCAGGGCCTACGAGCAGTACTTC,CASSPLGRAYEQYF
TRBV5-1,TRBD1,-,TRBJ2-3,TGCGCCAGCAGCTCGACAGGGTTGGATACGCAGTATTTT,CASSSTGLDTQYF
TRBV12-5,TRBD2,-,TRBJ2-3,TGTGCTAGTGGTTTGGAGGGGACTAGCGCAAGGAGTCATTTT,CASGLEGTSARSHF
TRBV5-1,TRBD2,-,TRBJ2-7,TGCGCCAGCAGCTTGGCCGGGACTAGCGGGAGCGAGCAGTACTTC,CASSLAGTSGSEQYF
TRBV11-2,-,-,TRBJ1-1,TGTGCCAGCAGCTACAGGGAAGTGAACACTGAAGCTTTCTTT,CASSYREVNTEAFF
TRBV19,-,-,TRBJ2-7,TGTGCCAGTAGTGACGACAGAAAGGGGGCCTACGAGCAGTACTTC,CASSDDRKGAYEQYF
TRBV13,TRBD2,-,TRBJ2-1,TGTGCCAGCAGCCCGCGGGGGGGGCGGGGGTACAATGAGCAGTTCTTC,CASSPRGGRGYNEQFF
TRBV6-5,-,few,TRBJ1-5,TGTGCCAGCAGTGATCGGGAGCAGCCCCAGCATTTT,CASSDREQPQHF
TRBV6-6,-,-,TRBJ2-5,TGTGCCAGCAGTTACCAAGACTCTAAAGAGACCCAGTACTTC,CASSYQDSKETQYF
TRBV6-1,-,-,TRBJ2-3,TGTGCCAGCAGATGGGGGGATTTACCTTCAGATACGCAGTATTTT,CASRWGDLPSDTQYF
TRBV7-6,TRBD2,-,TRBJ2-7,TGTGCCAGCAGTTATGGGGTGCGGGGGACCTCCTACGAGCAGTACTTC,CASSYGVRGTSYEQYF
TRBV5-1,TRBD1,-,TRBJ2-7,TGCGCCAGCAGCTTGGGACAGGGGGTCAATTACGAGCAGTACTTC,CASSLGQGVNYEQYF
TRBV9,-,-,TRBJ2-5,TGTGCCAGCAGCCCCCAGGGGCTAACCAAAGAGACCCAGTACTTC,CASSPQGLTKETQYF
TRBV4-2,TRBD2,-,TRBJ2-7,TGTGCCAGCAGCCAAGCCGGGACTAGCGGGAGGGAGCAGTACTTC,CASSQAGTSGREQYF
TRBV6-6,-,-,TRBJ1-1,TGTGCCAGCAGGCCCAGCGGTCGGAACACTGAAGCTTTCTTT,CASRPSGRNTEAFF
TRBV6-5,TRBD1,-,TRBJ1-5,TGTGCCAGCAGTTACCAGGGACAGGGTCAGCCCCAGCATTTT,CASSYQGQGQPQHF
TRBV2,TRBD1,-,TRBJ1-2,TGTGCCAGCAGTGGGCGGACAGGGTGGGATGGCTACACCTTC,CASSGRTGWDGYTF
TRBV18,-,-,TRBJ2-7,TGTGCCAGCTCACCAGACAGCTCCTACGAGCAGTACTTC,CASSPDSSYEQYF
TRBV7-6,-,-,TRBJ2-5,TGTGCCAGCAGCTCTTCCCCCCAAGAGACCCAGTACTTC,CASSSSPQETQYF
TRBV6-4,-,-,TRBJ2-6,TGTGCCAGCAGTGACTCGGGCGTTTCTGGGGCCAACGTCCTGACTTTC,CASSDSGVSGANVLTF
TRBV18,TRBD1,-,TRBJ2-7,TGTGCCAGCTCACCGGGACAGACGACCTACGAGCAGTACTTC,CASSPGQTTYEQYF
TRBV30,-,-,TRBJ1-1,TGTGCCTGGGCGTCGGGGTATAACACTGAAGCTTTCTTT,CAWASGYNTEAFF
TRBV27,-,-,TRBJ1-2,TGTGCCAGCAGTTTATCGCGGGGCGGAGGCTACACCTTC,CASSLSRGGGYTF
TRBV5-1,-,-,TRBJ2-7,TGCGCCAGCAGCTTGGTAGGACAAACCAACGAGCAGTACTTC,CASSLVGQTNEQYF
TRBV5-1,TRBD1,-,TRBJ2-7,TGCGCCAGCAGCGGGACAGGGTCCCCCTACGAGCAGTACTTC,CASSGTGSPYEQYF
TRBV7-9,TRBD2,-,TRBJ2-2,TGTGCCAGCAGCCCCAAGGAGGGAGGGATAGTCACCGGGGAGCTGTTTTTT,CASSPKEGGIVTGELFF
TRBV30,-,-,TRBJ1-3,TGTGCCTGGAGTGGGGGGGGAGGAAACACCATATATTTT,CAWSGGGGNTIYF
TRBV11-2,TRBD1,-,TRBJ2-2,TGTGCCAGCAGCTTAGCCGGGACAGGGACTGGGGAGCTGTTTTTT,CASSLAGTGTGELFF
TRBV12-5,-,-,TRBJ1-2,TGTGCTAGTGGTTTGGTACTGGGGAGAGATCCCGGTAACTATGGCTACACCTTC,CASGLVLGRDPGNYGYTF